A selection of T cell receptor beta chains follows, all from one sample in a study of shared clonotypes between healthy human individuals. The table came from immunoSEQ multiplex PCR; TCRdb's copy has only in-frame clones and leaves some out. The repertoire consists of under 600,000 clones, with roughly 97% occurring once and the leading ten covering approximately 0.057%. Sequencing was performed on naive CD4+ T cells sorted from blood. These receptors originate from a woman aged 25 to 45 in good health. The CDR3 runs from the conserved cysteine through the conserved F or W. The D gene is left open where the match is weak. Not every row has a clone size; where given, it reads once, few, many or a size class.

NA	NA	TRBV5-1	TRBJ2-3	TGCGCCAGCAGCTTGGACGGGCAGGGCGCGGGAGATACGCAGTATTTT	CASSLDGQGAGDTQYF
TRBD1	NA	TRBV28	TRBJ2-7	TGTGCCAGCAGTTCGCCGGGACAGTCCTACGAGCAGTACTTC	CASSSPGQSYEQYF
NA	NA	TRBV5-1	TRBJ2-7	TGCGCCAGCAAAGGGCGGAACGAGCAGTACTTC	CASKGRNEQYF
NA	NA	TRBV25-1	TRBJ2-7	TGTGCCAGCAGTGAATGTCCGTACGAGCAGTACTTC	CASSECPYEQYF
TRBD2	NA	TRBV6-1	TRBJ2-7	TGTGCCAGCAGTGCGGGACTAGATTACGACGAGCAGTACTTC	CASSAGLDYDEQYF
NA	NA	TRBV2	TRBJ2-7	TGTGCCAGCAGTGAAGCGGGGGAAAAGGGTCGCGAGCAGTACTTC	CASSEAGEKGREQYF
NA	once	TRBV28	TRBJ1-5	TGTGCCAGCAGTTTGGATCTGACAGGCGGCAACCAGCCCCAGCATTTT	CASSLDLTGGNQPQHF
TRBD1	NA	TRBV5-1	TRBJ2-2	TGCGCCAGCAGCTTGGGAGACAGGGGGCAGTACACCGGGGAGCTGTTTTTT	CASSLGDRGQYTGELFF
TRBD1	NA	TRBV9	TRBJ2-2	TGTGCCAGCAGCGCGATCGGGACAGGGGCTCCCGGGGAGCTGTTTTTT	CASSAIGTGAPGELFF
TRBD2	NA	TRBV20-1	TRBJ2-1	TGCAGTGCCGTGAGCGGGAGGGAGCAGTTCTTC	CSAVSGREQFF
NA	NA	TRBV5-1	TRBJ1-4	TGCGCCAGCAGCTTGGCGTTGTCAACTAATGAAAAACTGTTTTTT	CASSLALSTNEKLFF
TRBD1	NA	TRBV28	TRBJ1-5	TGTGCCAGCAGTTTAGGGACAGGGGTCGAGCAGCCCCAGCATTTT	CASSLGTGVEQPQHF
NA	once	TRBV28	TRBJ2-7	TGTGCCAGCCTTTCCCTGACGGTTGGGAACGAGCAGTACTTC	CASLSLTVGNEQYF